The source of this TCR beta chain is a study of shared clonotypes between healthy human individuals (dated by TCRdb to 2020 to 2022). Regarding the research as a whole: Two women and three men aged 18 to 49 years were included in the cohort. Each donor's leukapheresis produced roughly between about 0.9 and 9.5 billion PBMCs. To increase sequencing depth and limit assay-specific biases, TCR repertoire library preparation and sequencing were carried out by different laboratories using diverse techniques. Blood TCR repertoires of several healthy adults were deeply sequenced to estimate repertoire size and the extent of clonotype sharing between individuals. For each donor, three plates each were used for CD4 naive and CD4 memory, two plates were used for CD8 naive, and one plate was used for CD8 memory. General conclusions and limits of the study: Rarefaction of sorted-subset datasets indicated incomplete sequencing despite the large sequencing depth. Naive subsets generally had larger estimated clonotype richness than memory subsets did. Because the study included only a small number of donors, the genetic and exposure-history diversity represented was limited. Pairwise subsampling indicated that sequencing depth was expected to affect the degree of clonotype sharing among donors. Compared with non-shared clonotypes, clonotypes shared by all four sorted-subset donors had higher generation probabilities. Sharing across a few donors was observed for around 5% of naive CD4, under 4% of naive CD8, 2% to 2.5% of memory CD4, and about 0.38% of memory CD8 clonotypes. Sampling was limited to blood, and TCR repertoires in tissue likely differ from TCR repertoires in blood.

Comment on this clone: Its antigen is unknown. No base qualities exist here, and no much larger clone lies one base off it. The sample carries other DNA sequences with the same CDR3.

Using the deep immunoSEQ assay, TCR CDR3 regions were amplified from genomic DNA by multiplex PCR. Genomic DNA extracted from each cell subset was distributed evenly over all wells of several immunoSEQ 96-well plates, and each plate served as one replicate. For sorted subsets, approximately 200 ng of genomic DNA, equivalent to some 30,000 T cell genomes, went into each replicate PCR. Purified libraries were measured with a Qubit 3.0 fluorometer, size-checked on a Bioanalyzer 2100, and measured again with the KAPA Library Quantification kit. A separate single-read 150-cycle Illumina NextSeq 550 flow cell was used to sequence each immunoSEQ 96-well plate. Per the source publication's procedure: The immunoSEQ output contained only junctional sequences without quality scores, so filtering could not match that applied to full-length reads. To assign V/J genes and CDR3, sequences were annotated against IMGT germline references using PyIR, a Python wrapper for IgBLAST v1.9. Reads were filtered out if the reads had weak V/J assignments (E-value above 1e-6), no CDR3, stop codons, out-of-frame junctions, or ambiguous translated residues. A V3J clonotype was defined by an identical inferred V gene, J gene, and CDR3 amino acid sequence. To compute the percentage overlap between repertoires, the number of shared unique clonotypes was divided by the size of the smaller repertoire. Repertoire richness was assessed with RTK rarefaction, the Chao1 estimator, and Recon v2.1 estimates of unobserved clonotypes. OLGA was used to compute generation probabilities for all TCRbeta clonotypes that the gDNA method yielded from a handful of donors. In its TCRdb copy, this immuneACCESS table keeps in-frame sequences only and misses some clones. Where compared with another copy, unresolved V genes explain less than half of these, and the others have no known cause. D and trimming come from the DNA, and the V and J calls and clone size come from that table. For this sample there are a few million clones; just under 95% appear just once. Clones ranked in the top ten supply approximately 0.39% of the sample.

Healthy HIV-negative adults with no recently reported acute infections or vaccinations were included as donors. All donors were Caucasian adults living in Nashville, Tennessee, USA. CD4+ T cells were enriched by magnetic negative selection, after which naive cells were positively selected on CD45RA and the negative fraction was taken as the memory subset. After blood collection by leukapheresis, PBMCs were isolated using Ficoll-Histopaque density gradient centrifugation and then cryopreserved in the vapor phase of liquid nitrogen. Analytical flow cytometry was used to check the purity and quantity of every magnetically sorted T cell population. Genomic DNA was isolated from every sorted fraction and measured by UV absorbance on a Nanodrop 2000c. The junction carries 5 bases between V and J, which are trimmed by 3 bases and 3 bases respectively. In the germline V gene, CDR1 corresponds to MNHNS and CDR2 to SASEGT. The CDR3 spans 12 residues, from the cysteine through the phenylalanine. The kept DNA is CDR3 alone, 36 bases in frame from the first base.

Material: naive CD4+ T cells from PBMCs. In the paper's terms, the cell subset or site label means: CD45RA+ positively selected. Recombination connected TRBV6-1 to TRBJ1-1, with the D segment identity uncertain. This TCR came from a young man in good health. Some clones in this sample may be carry-over from other donors' samples. CDR3 loop: CASSDPDTEAFF. The nucleotides are TGTGCCAGCAGTGACCCGGACACTGAAGCTTTCTTT.